The rows below give T cell receptor beta chains drawn from one sample of a study of CD8+CD57+ T cells in acquired aplastic anemia. TCRdb re-analysed the reads in MiXCR, keeping a single row per CDR3 protein. The sample includes approximately 80,000 distinct CDR3 sequences, about 70% of them seen just once. The source material was sorted CD4+, CD8+, or CD8+CD57+ T cells (not recorded which) from PBMCs. The receptor source for this set is a human donor with aplastic anemia. CDR3s include the opening cysteine and the closing phenylalanine or tryptophan. D genes are given only for firm matches. Clone size appears in some rows only: once, few, many, or a class for an expanded clone.

size: few; V: TRBV24-1; J: TRBJ1-2; D: -; length: 14; CDR3: CATSDLQGRGGYTF; DNA: TGTGCCACCAGTGATTTGCAAGGTCGCGGTGGCTACACCTTC
size: many; V: TRBV7-8; J: TRBJ1-1; D: -; length: 18; CDR3: CASSPIYLIQGVNTEAFF; DNA: TGTGCCAGCAGCCCCATATACTTAATACAGGGCGTGAACACTGAAGCTTTCTTT
size: -; V: TRBV6-1; J: TRBJ2-1; D: -; length: 16; CDR3: CARPPRLPRPYNEQFF; DNA: TGTGCCAGGCCACCTCGCTTACCCCGGCCCTACAATGAGCAGTTCTTC
size: -; V: TRBV6-1; J: TRBJ2-5; D: -; length: 12; CDR3: CASSPRGKTQYF; DNA: TGTGCCAGCTCGCCGCGTGGGAAGACCCAGTACTTC
size: -; V: TRBV5-1; J: TRBJ2-7; D: -; length: 15; CDR3: CASSLRQGNSYEQYF; DNA: TGCGCCAGCAGCCTGAGGCAGGGAAACTCCTACGAGCAGTACTTC
size: -; V: TRBV12-3/TRBV12-4; J: TRBJ2-7; D: -; length: 14; CDR3: CASSAHAGRVWQYF; DNA: TGTGCCAGCAGCGCCCATGCAGGGAGAGTTTGGCAGTACTTC
size: -; V: TRBV7-6; J: TRBJ2-7; D: -; length: 16; CDR3: CASSSPFRGGTYEQYF; DNA: TGTGCCAGCAGTTCTCCTTTCAGGGGGGGAACCTACGAGCAGTACTTC
size: -; V: TRBV12-3/TRBV12-4; J: TRBJ2-7; D: -; length: 14; CDR3: CASSYSTGRYEQYF; DNA: TGTGCCAGCAGTTACTCGACAGGGAGGTACGAGCAGTACTTC
size: -; V: TRBV11-1; J: TRBJ2-7; D: TRBD1; length: 16; CDR3: CASSLMSTGGSYEQYF; DNA: TGTGCCAGCAGCTTAATGAGCACAGGGGGTTCCTACGAGCAGTACTTC
size: few; V: TRBV7-3; J: TRBJ2-5; D: -; length: 13; CDR3: CASSFDKGETQYF; DNA: TGTGCCAGCAGCTTCGACAAAGGAGAGACCCAGTACTTC
size: once; V: TRBV29-1; J: TRBJ1-1; D: -; length: 10; CDR3: CSAVVDEAFF; DNA: TGCAGCGCCGTGGTGGATGAAGCTTTCTTT
size: few; V: TRBV2; J: TRBJ2-5; D: TRBD1; length: 16; CDR3: CASSKDRVHTHKTQYF; DNA: TGTGCCAGCAGTAAAGACAGGGTCCACACACATAAGACCCAGTACTTC
size: few; V: TRBV7-9; J: TRBJ2-7; D: -; length: 12; CDR3: CASSLHPYEQYF; DNA: TGTGCCAGCAGCTTACACCCCTACGAGCAGTACTTC
size: -; V: TRBV3-1; J: TRBJ1-1; D: -; length: 12; CDR3: CASSQIGAEAFF; DNA: TGTGCCAGCAGCCAAATAGGGGCTGAAGCTTTCTTT
size: once; V: TRBV9; J: TRBJ2-1; D: TRBD1; length: 16; CDR3: CASSSLPGQAVNEQFF; DNA: TGTGCCAGCAGCTCCCTTCCGGGACAGGCGGTAAATGAGCAGTTCTTC
size: -; V: TRBV15; J: TRBJ1-5; D: TRBD1; length: 14; CDR3: CATSRRTGGPPQHF; DNA: TGTGCCACCAGCCGACGGACAGGGGGGCCGCCCCAGCATTTT
size: once; V: TRBV19; J: TRBJ2-7; D: -; length: 13; CDR3: CASSPSFYYEQYF; DNA: TGTGCCAGTAGTCCCTCGTTTTATTACGAGCAGTACTTC
size: -; V: TRBV9; J: TRBJ2-7; D: TRBD2; length: 13; CDR3: CASSAGGQGEQYF; DNA: TGTGCCAGCAGCGCGGGGGGGCAGGGCGAGCAGTACTTC
size: -; V: TRBV9; J: TRBJ2-5; D: TRBD1; length: 15; CDR3: CASSARDSQQETQYF; DNA: TGTGCCAGCAGCGCCCGGGACAGTCAACAAGAGACCCAGTACTTC
size: large; V: TRBV7-9; J: TRBJ2-7; D: -; length: 17; CDR3: CARADRRWNWGSYEQYF; DNA: TGTGCCAGGGCGGACCGCCGTTGGAACTGGGGGTCCTACGAGCAGTACTTC
size: -; V: TRBV7-3; J: TRBJ2-7; D: TRBD1; length: 14; CDR3: CASSLQGANHEQYF; DNA: TGTGCCAGCAGCTTACAGGGGGCGAACCACGAGCAGTACTTC
size: -; V: TRBV20-1; J: TRBJ2-7; D: TRBD1; length: 14; CDR3: CSASIGTGVDEQYF; DNA: TGCAGTGCCTCAATCGGGACAGGGGTAGACGAGCAGTACTTC
size: few; V: TRBV24-1; J: TRBJ2-3; D: TRBD2; length: 15; CDR3: CATSDSTSGTDTQYF; DNA: TGTGCCACCAGTGATTCGACTAGCGGCACAGATACGCAGTATTTT
size: once; V: TRBV19; J: TRBJ2-3; D: -; length: 14; CDR3: CASSMTEGTDTQYF; DNA: TGTGCCAGTAGTATGACAGAAGGCACAGATACGCAGTATTTT
size: -; V: TRBV2; J: TRBJ2-7; D: TRBD1; length: 14; CDR3: CASSPGYRGYEQYF; DNA: TGTGCCAGCAGCCCGGGATACAGGGGTTACGAGCAGTACTTC
size: once; V: TRBV19; J: TRBJ2-5; D: -; length: 15; CDR3: CASSIVGEGGETQYF; DNA: TGTGCCAGTAGTATAGTAGGGGAGGGGGGAGAGACCCAGTACTTC
size: once; V: TRBV20-1; J: TRBJ1-1; D: -; length: 13; CDR3: CSANRFMNTEAFF; DNA: TGCAGCGCTAATCGGTTCATGAACACTGAAGCTTTCTTT
size: -; V: TRBV12-3/TRBV12-4; J: TRBJ2-1; D: TRBD2; length: 14; CDR3: CASNLAEGYNEQFF; DNA: TGTGCCAGCAACCTAGCGGAGGGGTACAATGAGCAGTTCTTC
size: -; V: TRBV7-9; J: TRBJ2-7; D: TRBD1; length: 14; CDR3: CASSYLTGAYEQYF; DNA: TGTGCCAGCAGTTACCTGACAGGGGCCTACGAGCAGTACTTC